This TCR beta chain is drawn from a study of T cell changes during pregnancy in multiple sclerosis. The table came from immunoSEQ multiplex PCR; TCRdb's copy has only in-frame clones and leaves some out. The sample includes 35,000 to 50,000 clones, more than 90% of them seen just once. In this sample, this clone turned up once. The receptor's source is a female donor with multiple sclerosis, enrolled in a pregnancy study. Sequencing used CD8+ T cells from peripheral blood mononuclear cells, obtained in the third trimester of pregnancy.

CDR3: CASSWGLAYEQYF. CDR3 DNA sequence: TGTGCCAGCAGTTGGGGCCTCGCCTACGAGCAGTACTTC. The V call is TRBV6-5, the J call TRBJ2-7; D may be TRBD1 (5 bases). Germline CDR1 MNHEY, CDR2 SVGAGI. The CDR3 is 13 amino acids. V shed 4 bases and J shed 2 bases, with 9 bases lying between them.